This T cell receptor beta chain emerged from a study of T-cell reconstitution after alpha-beta-depleted transplantation in children. The authors prepared the TCRbeta library with unique molecular identifiers. TCRdb used MiXCR to reprocess the PCR reads, holding one entry per CDR3 protein. The sample carries about 90,000 distinct CDR3 sequences, 7% to 10% recorded once. This clonotype was seen ten or more times. The CDR3 runs 15 residues. With 5 bases clipped from V and 4 bases from J, the junction kept 7 bases outside the gene matches. CDR1 SGHVS and CDR2 FQNEAQ come from the germline V gene. This chain uses TRBV7-8 with TRBJ1-1; 10 positions agree with TRBD1. The receptor was derived from a human donor who donated a stem cell graft to a child with congenital amegakaryocytic thrombocytopenia. This sample comprised PBMCs from the stem cell graft donor, obtained from the stem cell graft. As DNA, the CDR3 is TGTGCCAGCAGCAAAGGGGACAGGGGATTCACTGAAGCTTTCTTT. It specifies CASSKGDRGFTEAFF.